Listed below are T cell receptor beta chains from one sample, sequenced in a study of tumor-infiltrating lymphocytes in primary liver carcinoma. TCRdb ran MiXCR on the multiplex PCR reads and lists one entry per CDR3 protein. The repertoire consists of approximately 330,000 distinct CDR3 sequences, with approximately 65% occurring once and the leading ten covering under 8%. Sequencing was done on a sample of peripheral blood. The source of these receptors is a man aged 35-49 years with primary liver carcinoma and hepatitis B virus infection. The CDR3 runs from the conserved cysteine through the conserved F or W. A D gene is named only where the DNA matches it firmly. Expanded clones get a size class; other rows say once, few or many, or leave the size out.

j_call: TRBJ2-1; clone_size: -; d_call: TRBD2; v_call: TRBV11-2; cdr3_aa: CGSSLGAGAPNEQFF; cdr3_nt: TGTGGCAGCAGCTTAGGAGCGGGGGCCCCCAATGAGCAGTTCTTC
j_call: TRBJ2-7; clone_size: -; d_call: TRBD2; v_call: TRBV11-2; cdr3_aa: CASRGLAGGEQYF; cdr3_nt: TGTGCCAGCAGAGGACTAGCGGGGGGAGAGCAGTACTTC
j_call: TRBJ2-1; clone_size: -; d_call: TRBD2; v_call: TRBV13; cdr3_aa: CVSSSYTSGHSYNEQFF; cdr3_nt: TGTGTCAGCAGCTCTTACACTAGCGGACACTCCTACAATGAGCAGTTCTTC
j_call: TRBJ2-3; clone_size: many; d_call: -; v_call: TRBV12-3/TRBV12-4; cdr3_aa: CASSFGQPSTDTQYF; cdr3_nt: TGTGCCAGCAGTTTTGGACAGCCGAGCACAGATACGCAGTATTTT
j_call: TRBJ2-7; clone_size: -; d_call: -; v_call: TRBV11-2; cdr3_aa: CVSAGFSYDQYF; cdr3_nt: TGTGTCAGCGCGGGTTTCTCCTACGATCAGTACTTC
j_call: TRBJ2-7; clone_size: -; d_call: -; v_call: TRBV2; cdr3_aa: CASSEGTAPIYEQYF; cdr3_nt: TGTGCCAGCAGTGAAGGGACAGCACCTATCTACGAGCAGTACTTC
j_call: TRBJ2-1; clone_size: -; d_call: -; v_call: TRBV12-3/TRBV12-4; cdr3_aa: CASSLVAAHEWFF; cdr3_nt: TGTGCCAGCAGTTTGGTTGCAGCCCATGAGTGGTTCTTC
j_call: TRBJ2-7; clone_size: few; d_call: -; v_call: TRBV28; cdr3_aa: CASTNKGLSTEQYF; cdr3_nt: TGTGCCAGCACCAATAAGGGACTCTCAACCGAGCAGTACTTC
j_call: TRBJ1-3; clone_size: -; d_call: TRBD1; v_call: TRBV6-1; cdr3_aa: CASSGGTDSGNTTYF; cdr3_nt: TGTGCCAGCAGTGGCGGGACAGACTCTGGAAACACCACATATTTT
j_call: TRBJ1-2; clone_size: many; d_call: -; v_call: TRBV4-1; cdr3_aa: CASTLEEQSYGYTF; cdr3_nt: TGCGCCAGCACCTTAGAGGAACAGTCCTATGGCTACACCTTC
j_call: TRBJ2-2; clone_size: -; d_call: -; v_call: TRBV14; cdr3_aa: CANSQAGRNIGELFF; cdr3_nt: TGTGCCAACAGCCAAGCCGGACGGAACATCGGGGAGCTGTTTTTT
j_call: TRBJ1-1; clone_size: -; d_call: -; v_call: TRBV28; cdr3_aa: CASSLNRVGAFF; cdr3_nt: TGTGCCAGCAGTCTCAACAGGGTCGGAGCTTTCTTT
j_call: TRBJ2-5; clone_size: -; d_call: -; v_call: TRBV11-2; cdr3_aa: CASSLVFDFPDETQYF; cdr3_nt: TGTGCCAGCAGCTTAGTCTTCGATTTTCCTGATGAGACCCAGTACTTC
j_call: TRBJ1-1; clone_size: -; d_call: -; v_call: TRBV29-1; cdr3_aa: CSAAKGGLEASF; cdr3_nt: TGCAGTGCCGCAAAAGGGGGGCTTGAAGCTTCCTTT
j_call: TRBJ2-2; clone_size: few; d_call: -; v_call: TRBV6-6; cdr3_aa: CASTLSGGVAGTTGELFF; cdr3_nt: TGTGCCAGCACCCTTTCAGGGGGGGTAGCGGGAACCACCGGGGAGCTGTTTTTT
j_call: TRBJ2-1; clone_size: few; d_call: TRBD2; v_call: TRBV6-2/TRBV6-3; cdr3_aa: CARSPRTSGSSYNEQFF; cdr3_nt: TGTGCCCGCAGCCCGCGGACTAGCGGGAGCTCCTACAATGAGCAGTTCTTC
j_call: TRBJ2-1; clone_size: many; d_call: -; v_call: TRBV12-3/TRBV12-4; cdr3_aa: CASSLEGAVKNEQFF; cdr3_nt: TGTGCCAGCAGTTTAGAGGGAGCAGTGAAGAATGAGCAGTTCTTC
j_call: TRBJ1-4; clone_size: few; d_call: -; v_call: TRBV5-5; cdr3_aa: CASSFMDSFNEKLFF; cdr3_nt: TGTGCCAGCAGCTTTATGGACAGTTTTAATGAAAAACTGTTTTTT
j_call: TRBJ1-1; clone_size: -; d_call: -; v_call: TRBV5-5; cdr3_aa: CASNFRRETEAFF; cdr3_nt: TGTGCCAGCAACTTCCGCAGGGAGACTGAAGCTTTCTTT
j_call: TRBJ2-1; clone_size: once; d_call: -; v_call: TRBV11-2; cdr3_aa: CASSFQTLVGKDEQFF; cdr3_nt: TGTGCCAGCAGCTTTCAAACATTAGTGGGTAAAGATGAGCAGTTCTTC
j_call: TRBJ2-5; clone_size: few; d_call: -; v_call: TRBV5-5; cdr3_aa: CASSPDPARGTQTQYF; cdr3_nt: TGTGCCAGCAGCCCGGACCCTGCGCGCGGGACCCAGACCCAGTACTTC
j_call: TRBJ1-4; clone_size: -; d_call: -; v_call: TRBV29-1; cdr3_aa: CGVVYNEKLFF; cdr3_nt: TGCGGCGTTGTATATAATGAAAAACTGTTTTTT
j_call: TRBJ2-2; clone_size: many; d_call: -; v_call: TRBV4-1; cdr3_aa: CASSHGANTGELFF; cdr3_nt: TGCGCCAGCAGCCATGGAGCCAACACCGGGGAGCTGTTTTTT
j_call: TRBJ2-1; clone_size: -; d_call: -; v_call: TRBV29-1; cdr3_aa: CSVDWDMDEQFF; cdr3_nt: TGTAGCGTTGATTGGGACATGGATGAGCAGTTCTTC
j_call: TRBJ2-1; clone_size: many; d_call: TRBD2; v_call: TRBV4-1; cdr3_aa: CASSQEFGREKGDEQFF; cdr3_nt: TGCGCCAGCAGCCAAGAATTTGGGCGGGAGAAGGGAGATGAGCAGTTCTTC
j_call: TRBJ2-7; clone_size: many; d_call: TRBD2; v_call: TRBV29-1; cdr3_aa: CSVEGGGGRGEQYF; cdr3_nt: TGCAGCGTTGAAGGAGGTGGCGGGAGAGGAGAGCAGTACTTC
j_call: TRBJ2-1; clone_size: -; d_call: -; v_call: TRBV11-1; cdr3_aa: CVSRLSEVRSQFF; cdr3_nt: TGTGTCAGCAGGTTATCGGAGGTTAGATCGCAGTTCTTC
j_call: TRBJ2-5; clone_size: many; d_call: -; v_call: TRBV29-1; cdr3_aa: CSVGRVKETQYF; cdr3_nt: TGCAGCGTTGGCAGGGTAAAAGAGACCCAGTACTTC
j_call: TRBJ2-1; clone_size: -; d_call: TRBD2; v_call: TRBV6-1; cdr3_aa: CASSVFSGTHSEQFF; cdr3_nt: TGTGCCAGCAGTGTGTTTAGCGGGACCCACAGTGAGCAGTTCTTT
j_call: TRBJ2-3; clone_size: -; d_call: -; v_call: TRBV11-2; cdr3_aa: CVGNYTDTQYF; cdr3_nt: TGTGTCGGCAACTACACAGATACGCAGTATTTT
j_call: TRBJ2-1; clone_size: many; d_call: -; v_call: TRBV12-3/TRBV12-4; cdr3_aa: CASTLSSGGLFF; cdr3_nt: TGTGCCAGCACCTTGAGCTCCGGCGGTCTGTTCTTC
j_call: TRBJ2-3; clone_size: -; d_call: TRBD2; v_call: TRBV6-2/TRBV6-3; cdr3_aa: CASSPHSSVLAGGPIGDTQYF; cdr3_nt: TGTGCCAGCAGTCCCCACAGCTCCGTGCTAGCGGGAGGGCCCATTGGAGATACGCAGTATTTT
j_call: TRBJ1-2; clone_size: -; d_call: TRBD1; v_call: TRBV10-3; cdr3_aa: CAISRGQGGGHTF; cdr3_nt: TGTGCCATCAGCAGGGGACAGGGGGGCGGCCACACCTTC
j_call: TRBJ2-7; clone_size: -; d_call: -; v_call: TRBV12-3/TRBV12-4; cdr3_aa: CASSLSRDTQYF; cdr3_nt: TGTGCCAGCAGTCTCAGCAGGGATACACAGTACTTC
j_call: TRBJ1-1; clone_size: few; d_call: TRBD1; v_call: TRBV28; cdr3_aa: CASSLSSPGGRKAFF; cdr3_nt: TGTGCCAGCAGTTTATCCTCCCCAGGGGGGCGCAAAGCTTTCTTT
j_call: TRBJ2-2; clone_size: -; d_call: TRBD2; v_call: TRBV29-1; cdr3_aa: CSVDTSGSTGELFF; cdr3_nt: TGCAGCGTTGATACTAGCGGGAGTACCGGGGAGCTGTTTTTT
j_call: TRBJ2-3; clone_size: few; d_call: TRBD2; v_call: TRBV30; cdr3_aa: CAWKTSGSADTQYF; cdr3_nt: TGTGCCTGGAAGACTAGCGGGAGTGCAGATACGCAGTATTTT
j_call: TRBJ2-7; clone_size: -; d_call: -; v_call: TRBV29-1; cdr3_aa: CRYLPVASYEQYF; cdr3_nt: TGCAGGTATCTTCCAGTGGCCTCCTACGAGCAGTACTTC
j_call: TRBJ2-5; clone_size: -; d_call: -; v_call: TRBV11-2; cdr3_aa: CAISPRIGSYQETQYF; cdr3_nt: TGTGCCATCAGCCCACGGATAGGGTCGTACCAAGAGACCCAGTACTTC
j_call: TRBJ1-2; clone_size: many; d_call: -; v_call: TRBV29-1; cdr3_aa: CSVGTVVGYTF; cdr3_nt: TGCAGCGTTGGGACAGTCGTTGGCTACACCTTC
j_call: TRBJ2-4; clone_size: -; d_call: -; v_call: TRBV6-1; cdr3_aa: CASSGCGDDIQYF; cdr3_nt: TGTGCTAGCAGTGGCTGTGGGGATGACATTCAGTACTTC
j_call: TRBJ1-5; clone_size: -; d_call: -; v_call: TRBV20-1; cdr3_aa: CSAKPQQGANQPQHF; cdr3_nt: TGCAGTGCTAAGCCGCAACAGGGTGCGAATCAGCCCCAGCATTTT
j_call: TRBJ2-2; clone_size: many; d_call: -; v_call: TRBV10-3; cdr3_aa: CAINPRADTGELFF; cdr3_nt: TGTGCCATCAACCCCAGGGCGGACACCGGGGAGCTGTTTTTT
j_call: TRBJ2-1; clone_size: once; d_call: -; v_call: TRBV11-2; cdr3_aa: CASRLERDRYNEQFF; cdr3_nt: TGTGCGAGCCGCTTAGAGAGGGACCGCTACAATGAGCAGTTCTTC
j_call: TRBJ2-5; clone_size: -; d_call: TRBD1; v_call: TRBV11-2; cdr3_aa: CAQLTAGGSGETQYF; cdr3_nt: TGTGCCCAGCTTACAGCAGGGGGCTCGGGGGAGACCCAGTACTTC
j_call: TRBJ2-7; clone_size: many; d_call: -; v_call: TRBV11-1; cdr3_aa: CASSPFPTKSSYEQYF; cdr3_nt: TGTGCCAGCAGCCCGTTTCCCACAAAGAGCTCCTACGAGCAGTACTTC
j_call: TRBJ2-6; clone_size: -; d_call: -; v_call: TRBV11-2; cdr3_aa: CACSLFPSRSGANVPTF; cdr3_nt: TGTGCCTGCAGCTTATTTCCGTCTAGATCTGGGGCCAACGTCCCGACTTTC
j_call: TRBJ1-2; clone_size: -; d_call: -; v_call: TRBV28; cdr3_aa: CASSLHSAGGYTF; cdr3_nt: TGTGCCAGCAGCCTCCATAGTGCAGGGGGCTACACCTTC
j_call: TRBJ2-1; clone_size: -; d_call: -; v_call: TRBV28; cdr3_aa: CASSLLQVQFF; cdr3_nt: TGTGCCAGCAGTTTATTACAGGTGCAGTTCTTC
j_call: TRBJ2-3; clone_size: many; d_call: TRBD2; v_call: TRBV10-3; cdr3_aa: CAISDTTSGSKESDTQYF; cdr3_nt: TGTGCCATCAGTGACACGACTAGCGGGAGTAAGGAGTCAGATACGCAGTATTTT
j_call: TRBJ2-7; clone_size: once; d_call: TRBD2; v_call: TRBV11-2; cdr3_aa: CASSPGTSVLNGEQCF; cdr3_nt: TGTGCCAGCAGCCCCGGGACTAGTGTATTAAACGGGGAGCAGTGTTTC
j_call: TRBJ1-4; clone_size: -; d_call: -; v_call: TRBV24-1; cdr3_aa: CATSDPNRGANEKLFF; cdr3_nt: TGTGCCACCAGTGACCCGAACCGAGGGGCCAATGAAAAACTGTTTTTT
j_call: TRBJ2-3; clone_size: -; d_call: -; v_call: TRBV5-4; cdr3_aa: CASSLGEYPSTDTQYF; cdr3_nt: TGTGCCAGCAGCTTGGGCGAGTACCCTAGCACAGATACGCAGTATTTT
j_call: TRBJ1-1; clone_size: -; d_call: -; v_call: TRBV11-1; cdr3_aa: CASGLGGALNTEAFF; cdr3_nt: TGTGCCAGCGGCTTAGGTGGGGCACTGAACACCGAAGCTTTCTTT
j_call: TRBJ2-3; clone_size: -; d_call: TRBD1; v_call: TRBV5-1; cdr3_aa: CASRPGQDTDTQNF; cdr3_nt: TGCGCCAGCCGACCGGGACAGGACACAGATACGCAGAATTTT